This note documents a single TCR beta chain sequence. The sample originates from a study of blood T cell repertoires in COVID-19. Turning to the study itself: In each case, the material was cDNA or gDNA derived from T cells, B-cell-depleted T cells, or PBMCs.

Original processing notes: Nucleated cell number was recorded as an estimate derived from reference gene primer amplification. Sequenced by immunoSEQ multiplex PCR; TCRdb stores in-frame clones only, minus some. V, J and clone size derive from that table, while D and trimming were established from the DNA sequence. The data contain roughly 400,000 clones, over 75% of them singletons. With 7 bases clipped from V and 3 bases from J, the junction kept 8 bases outside the gene matches. The CDR3 contains 14 residues. The germline gives CDR1 SNHLY, CDR2 FYNNEI. The TCR was taken from a woman aged 40 to 50 with acute COVID-19. Sequencing used PBMCs or T cells enriched from blood (not recorded which). The gene calls are TRBV2 and TRBJ2-7, with 8 nucleotides matching TRBD1. DNA for the CDR3: TGTGCCAGCATCGGGGACAGGAATTACTACGAGCAGTACTTC. This sequence encodes CASIGDRNYYEQYF.